These 10 T cell receptor beta chains share one sample of origin, sequenced in a study of control samples from healthy donors and cancer patients. Generated by immunoSEQ multiplex PCR, the TCRdb table keeps only in-frame clones and is missing some. The table lists around 120,000 clones, approximately 90% of them singletons. The sequenced material came from blood. These receptors came from a man in his forties in good health.

The chain links TRBV7-8 to TRBJ1-5; D unclear. CDR1 is SGHVS, CDR2 FQNEAQ, per germline. This CDR3 comprises 15 residues. V gave up 5 bases and J gave up 4 bases, with 15 bases separating them. Here the CDR3 DNA reads TGTGCCAGCAGCCCCTCACGGACCGGAAATCAGCCCCAGCATTTT. Translating it yields CASSPSRTGNQPQHF.

The CDR3 here is CASSFKRGYTDTQYF. CDR3 DNA: TGTGCCAGCAGCTTCAAGAGGGGATACACAGATACGCAGTATTTT. The chain recombines TRBV5-6 with TRBJ2-3, with D perhaps given as TRBD1 or TRBD2 (5 bases each). Trimming left V 2 bases short and J 2 bases short, with 12 bases between. The germline V gene encodes CDR1 SGHDT and CDR2 YYEEEE. The CDR3 length is 15 residues.

The CDR3 sequence is CASSKGGTLNGYTF. CDR3 nucleotide sequence: TGTGCCAGCAGTAAAGGGGGGACCCTCAATGGCTACACCTTC. The chain couples TRBV25-1 to TRBJ1-2, with D tentatively TRBD1 (6 bases). CDR1 and CDR2 (germline): MGHDK, SYGVNS. CDR3 length: 14 amino acids. The ends were cut back, 5 bases at V and 6 bases at J, with 16 bases in the middle.

The V call is TRBV7-2, the J call TRBJ2-3, with 9 bases identical to TRBD2. The CDR3 totals 16 residues. Trimming cost V 3 bases and J 5 bases; bases outside gene matches: 9. Per germline, CDR1 SGHTA and CDR2 FQGNSA. The CDR3 coding sequence is TGTGCCAGCAGCTTTACTAGCGGGCGGCCAGGAGATACGCAGTATTTT. Protein sequence: CASSFTSGRPGDTQYF. The entire variable domain, with the rest obtained from reference TRBV7-2 and TRBJ2-3, is as follows: GAGVSQSPSNKVTEKGKDVELRCDPISGHTALYWYRQSLGQGLEFLIYFQGNSAPDKSGLPSDRFSAERTGGSVSTLTIQRTQQEDSAVYLCASSFTSGRPGDTQYFGPGTRLTVL.

J is TRBJ1-2 and V is TRBV7-2; possible D gene TRBD1, 6 bases. The CDR3 runs to 16 residues. CDR1 is SGHTA and CDR2 is FQGNSA in the germline V gene. Trimming pared 2 bases from V and 3 bases from J, leaving 16 bases between. In nucleotides, the CDR3 is TGTGCCAGCAGCTTAACAAGGGGGGAAGATTACTATGGCTACACCTTC. Residues: CASSLTRGEDYYGYTF.

The rearrangement uses TRBV3-1 (or the pseudogene TRBV3-2) and TRBJ2-2; D may match TRBD1 or TRBD2 (5 bases each). Trimming pared 2 bases from V and 6 bases from J, leaving 16 bases between. This CDR3 contains 16 residues. CDR1 is LGHDT and CDR2 is YNNKEL in the germline V gene (reference sequence). CDR3 region: CASSQSEARGPGELFF. CDR3 nucleotides: TGTGCCAGCAGCCAAAGCGAAGCGAGGGGTCCCGGGGAGCTGTTTTTT.

Only one count was recorded for this clone. The gene calls are TRBV27 and TRBJ1-6; 7 nucleotides line up with TRBD1. The CDR3 runs 15 residues. Germline CDR1 MNHEY, CDR2 SMNVEV (reference sequence). V lost 4 bases, J lost 9 bases, and 9 bases stayed unmatched. CDR3 sequence reads: CASSSAGTDTSPLHF. The CDR3 DNA reads as TGTGCCAGCAGTTCGGCCGGGACAGATACTTCACCCCTCCACTTT.

The rearrangement joins TRBV30 to TRBJ1-2, with TRBD1 identical over 9 bases. This CDR3 region has 13 residues. CDR1 is GTSNPN and CDR2 is SVGIG in the germline V gene (reference sequence). V lost 1 base, J lost 4 bases, and 1 base stayed unmatched. CDR3 protein: CAWSGDRVYGYTF. The DNA of the CDR3 is TGTGCCTGGAGTGGGGACAGGGTCTATGGCTACACCTTC.

This rearrangement joins TRBV9 to TRBJ1-1; D remains unclear. Germline V gene sequence: CDR1 SGDLS, CDR2 YYNGEE. V lost 0 bases, J lost 3 bases, and 9 bases lay in between. CDR3 length: 14 residues. CDR3 DNA sequence: TGTGCCAGCAGCGTAGAAGGGTGGGACACTGAAGCTTTCTTT. Protein sequence: CASSVEGWDTEAFF.

The V call is TRBV5-1, the J call TRBJ2-5; no clear D gene. CDR3 length equals 14 residues. V lost 4 bases and J lost 1, with 11 bases in between. The germline gives CDR1 SGHRS, CDR2 YFSETQ. The CDR3 nucleotides are TGCGCCAGCAGCCCTGGGCGGATCCAAGAGACCCAGTACTTC. This translates into CASSPGRIQETQYF.